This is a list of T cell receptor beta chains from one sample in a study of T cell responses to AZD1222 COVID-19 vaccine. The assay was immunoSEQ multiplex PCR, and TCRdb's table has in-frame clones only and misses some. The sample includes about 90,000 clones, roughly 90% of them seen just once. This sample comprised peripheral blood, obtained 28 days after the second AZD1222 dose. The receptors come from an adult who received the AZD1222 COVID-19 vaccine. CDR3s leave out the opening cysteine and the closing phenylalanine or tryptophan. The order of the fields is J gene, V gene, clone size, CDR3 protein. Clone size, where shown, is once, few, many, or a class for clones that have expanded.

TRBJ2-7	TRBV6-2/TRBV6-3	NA	ASSSRRTDNLGEQY
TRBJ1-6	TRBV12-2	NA	ASSVGRSSYNSPLH
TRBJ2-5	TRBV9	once	ASSVGGVQETQY
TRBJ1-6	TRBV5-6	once	ASSLDNSPLH
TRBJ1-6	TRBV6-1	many	ASSEDFPGENSPLH
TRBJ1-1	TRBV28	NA	ASSLAGRGEAF
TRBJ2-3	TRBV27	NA	ASSLPTSYSSTDTQY
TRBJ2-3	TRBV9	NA	ASSESSGTDTQY
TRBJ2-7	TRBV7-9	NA	ASSEQLSAYEQY
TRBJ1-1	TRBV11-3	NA	ASSLGATRGRKNTEAF
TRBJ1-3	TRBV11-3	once	ASSLPVGAGNTIY
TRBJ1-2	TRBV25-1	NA	AIAGAYGYT
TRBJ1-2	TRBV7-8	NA	ASSLGTGGGTGYT
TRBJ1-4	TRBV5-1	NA	ASSAGTGVGEKLF
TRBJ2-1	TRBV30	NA	AWSAVLNEQF
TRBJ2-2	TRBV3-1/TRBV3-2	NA	ASTRETGELF
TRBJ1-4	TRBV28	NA	ASSFGSGKLF
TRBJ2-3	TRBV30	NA	ASGLAADTQY
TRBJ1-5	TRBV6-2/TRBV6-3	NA	ASSYTDQPQH
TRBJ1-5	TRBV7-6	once	ASSLQAHPSNQPQH
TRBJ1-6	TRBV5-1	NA	ASSLGLAGPRTPLH
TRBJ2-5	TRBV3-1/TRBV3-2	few	ASRRSGGGQETQY
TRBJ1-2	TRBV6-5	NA	ASSLGRMDGYT
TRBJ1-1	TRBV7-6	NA	ASSSARGRNTEAF
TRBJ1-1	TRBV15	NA	ATSRAGGVNTEAF
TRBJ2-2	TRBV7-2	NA	ASSPTASGTGELF
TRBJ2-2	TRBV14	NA	ASSPGQGRTGELF
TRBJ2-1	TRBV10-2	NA	ASSEEGLGNEQF
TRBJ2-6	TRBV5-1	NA	ASSVGQPVKPT
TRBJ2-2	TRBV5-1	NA	ASSFDRPNTGELF
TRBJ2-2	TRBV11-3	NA	ASSDRDRHTGELF
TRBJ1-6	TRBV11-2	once	ASSQSWGSPLH
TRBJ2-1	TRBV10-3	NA	AISPSGGLNEQF
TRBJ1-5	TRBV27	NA	ASSPDRSVQPQH
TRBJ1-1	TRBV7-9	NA	ASSPAGLVWAF
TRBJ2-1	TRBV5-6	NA	ASNRPGQGDNEQF
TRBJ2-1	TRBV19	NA	ASSIDRDRTGTGVNEQF
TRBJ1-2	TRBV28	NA	ASRVGRANYGYT
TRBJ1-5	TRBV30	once	AWRHRGPSNQPQH
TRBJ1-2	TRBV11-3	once	ASSLVQRDPSTIGYT
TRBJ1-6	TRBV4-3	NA	ASSRSDAPANSPLH
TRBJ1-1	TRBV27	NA	ASSLIGGRTTEAF
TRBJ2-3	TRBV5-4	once	ASSEKRGAGTDTQY
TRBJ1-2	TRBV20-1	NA	SASKGAYGYT
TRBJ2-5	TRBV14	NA	ASSQDLSETQY
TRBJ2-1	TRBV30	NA	AWSEGQGRYEQF
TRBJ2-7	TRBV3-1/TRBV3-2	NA	ASSVGQVYYEQY
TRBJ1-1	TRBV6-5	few	ASSYPGGSTEAF
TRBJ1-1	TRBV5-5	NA	ASSYWPEMNTEAF
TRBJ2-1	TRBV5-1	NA	ASSPGGSSSYNEQF
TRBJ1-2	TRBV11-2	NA	ASSSVLETGFGYT
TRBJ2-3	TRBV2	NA	ASSVQGGDTQY
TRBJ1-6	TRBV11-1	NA	ASSLGQVVSSLH
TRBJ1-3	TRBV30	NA	AWSGWTSSSGNTIY
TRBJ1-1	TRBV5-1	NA	ASSLGGNTEAF
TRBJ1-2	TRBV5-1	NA	ASRETGGYGYT
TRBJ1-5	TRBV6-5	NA	ASSLESNQPQH
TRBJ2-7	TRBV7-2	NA	ASSPGRSGGSSYEQY
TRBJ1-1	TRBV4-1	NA	ASSQDKTEAF
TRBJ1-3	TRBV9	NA	ASSVVFGGSGNTIY